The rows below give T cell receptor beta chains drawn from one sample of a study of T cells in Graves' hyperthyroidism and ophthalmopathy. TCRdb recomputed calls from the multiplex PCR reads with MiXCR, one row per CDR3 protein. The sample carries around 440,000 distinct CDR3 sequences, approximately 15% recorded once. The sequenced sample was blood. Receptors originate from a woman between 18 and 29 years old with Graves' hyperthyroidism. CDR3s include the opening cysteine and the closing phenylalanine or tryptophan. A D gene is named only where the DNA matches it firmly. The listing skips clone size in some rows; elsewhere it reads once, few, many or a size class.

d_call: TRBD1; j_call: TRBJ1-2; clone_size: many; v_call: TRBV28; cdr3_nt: TGTGCCAGCAGACCACAGGGGTCAGTCTATGGCTACACCTTC; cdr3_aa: CASRPQGSVYGYTF
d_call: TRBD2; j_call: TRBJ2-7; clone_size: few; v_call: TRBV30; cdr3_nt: TGTGCCTGGGATTATGCTCTGGGGGGGGAGCAGTACTTC; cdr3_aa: CAWDYALGGEQYF
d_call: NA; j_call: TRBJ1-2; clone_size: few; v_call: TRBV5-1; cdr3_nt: TGCGCCAGCAGCCGGTGGCCGAACTATGGCTACACCTTC; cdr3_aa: CASSRWPNYGYTF
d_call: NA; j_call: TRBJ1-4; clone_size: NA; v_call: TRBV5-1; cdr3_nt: TGCGCCAGCAGCTTGGGGGACGTCGGGAGGGAAAAACTGTTTTTT; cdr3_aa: CASSLGDVGREKLFF
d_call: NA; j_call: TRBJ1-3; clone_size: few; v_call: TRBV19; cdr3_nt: TGTGCCAGTAGTCCGTGGACGGGCTCTGGAAACACCATATATTTT; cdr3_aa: CASSPWTGSGNTIYF
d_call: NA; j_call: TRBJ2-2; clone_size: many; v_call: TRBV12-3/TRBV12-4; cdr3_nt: TGTGCCAGCACCCCCAGGGTGACCGGGGAGCTGTTTTTT; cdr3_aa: CASTPRVTGELFF
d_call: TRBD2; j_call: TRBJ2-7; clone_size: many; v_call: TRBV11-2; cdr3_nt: TGTGCCAGCAGCGAAGAAGCGGGAGACATCTACGAGCAGTACTTC; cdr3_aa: CASSEEAGDIYEQYF
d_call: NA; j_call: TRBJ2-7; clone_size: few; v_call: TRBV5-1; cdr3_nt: TGCGCCAGCAGCTCCCAACCGGCCAGCTTCTACGAGCAGTACTTC; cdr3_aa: CASSSQPASFYEQYF
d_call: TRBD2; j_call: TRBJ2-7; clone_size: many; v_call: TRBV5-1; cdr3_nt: TGCGCCAGCAGCTGGGGGGGGGATACCTACGAGCAGTACTTC; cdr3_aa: CASSWGGDTYEQYF
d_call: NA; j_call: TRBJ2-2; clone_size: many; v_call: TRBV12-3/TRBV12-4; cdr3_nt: TGTGCCAGCAGTTTAGCGGGAGGTGTCCCCGGGGAGCTGTTTTTT; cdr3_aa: CASSLAGGVPGELFF
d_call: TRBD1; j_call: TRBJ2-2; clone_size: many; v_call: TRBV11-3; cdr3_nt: TGTGCCAGCAGCTTAGGGACAGGGGCGAACACCGGGGAGCTGTTTTTT; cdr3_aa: CASSLGTGANTGELFF
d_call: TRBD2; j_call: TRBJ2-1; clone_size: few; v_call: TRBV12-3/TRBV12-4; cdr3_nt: TGTGCCAGCAGGTTTACTAGCGGGAGTCACAATGAGCAGTTCTTC; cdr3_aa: CASRFTSGSHNEQFF
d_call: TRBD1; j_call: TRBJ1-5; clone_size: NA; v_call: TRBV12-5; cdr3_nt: TGTGCTAGTGGTTTGGTAAGGGACAGGGGACCTTCTAGCCATCAGCCCCAGCATTTT; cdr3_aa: CASGLVRDRGPSSHQPQHF
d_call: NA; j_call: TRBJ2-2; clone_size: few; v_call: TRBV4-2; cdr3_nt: TGTGCCAGCAGCCTTGCGCCGCCAGGCGTCGGAAACACCGGGGAGCTGTTTTTT; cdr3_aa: CASSLAPPGVGNTGELFF
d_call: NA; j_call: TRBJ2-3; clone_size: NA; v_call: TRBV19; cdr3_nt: TGTGCCAGTAGCAATACAGCAAGTCGAGGAGATACGCAGTATTTT; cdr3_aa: CASSNTASRGDTQYF
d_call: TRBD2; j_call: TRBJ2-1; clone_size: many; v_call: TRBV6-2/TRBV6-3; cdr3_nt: TGTGCCAGCAGTGGTGGGGTAGCGGGATTCCCCCGAGTTTTGGAGCAGTTCTTC; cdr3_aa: CASSGGVAGFPRVLEQFF
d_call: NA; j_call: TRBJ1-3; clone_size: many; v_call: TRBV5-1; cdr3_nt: TGCGCCAGCAGCTTGGTTCCTCGGGGCTCTGGAAACACCATATATTTT; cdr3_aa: CASSLVPRGSGNTIYF
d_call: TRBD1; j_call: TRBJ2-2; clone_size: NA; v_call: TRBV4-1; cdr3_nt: TGCGCCAGCAGCAGCCGGGACAGGGGCCCCGGGGAGCTGTTTTTT; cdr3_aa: CASSSRDRGPGELFF
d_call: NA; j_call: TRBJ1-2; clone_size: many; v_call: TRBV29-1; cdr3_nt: TGCAGCGTTGAAGGCGGGGGTCAGTATGGCTACACCTTC; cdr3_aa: CSVEGGGQYGYTF
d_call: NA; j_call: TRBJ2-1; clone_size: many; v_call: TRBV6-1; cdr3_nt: TGTGCCAGCAGGGGGGGTGGCCCAAGCTCCTACAATGAGCAGTTCTTC; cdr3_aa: CASRGGGPSSYNEQFF
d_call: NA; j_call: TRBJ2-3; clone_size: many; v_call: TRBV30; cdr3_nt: TGTGCCGGGGATTCGGGGAGCACAGATACGCAGTATTTT; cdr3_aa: CAGDSGSTDTQYF
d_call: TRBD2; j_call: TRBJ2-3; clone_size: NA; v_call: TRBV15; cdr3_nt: TGTGCCACCAGCTGGAGCGGGAGAGATACGCAGTATTTT; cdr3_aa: CATSWSGRDTQYF
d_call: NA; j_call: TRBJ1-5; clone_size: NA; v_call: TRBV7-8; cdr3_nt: TGTGCCAGCAGCCCCCCACGGAGGGCGGGTCAGCCCCAGCATTTT; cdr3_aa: CASSPPRRAGQPQHF
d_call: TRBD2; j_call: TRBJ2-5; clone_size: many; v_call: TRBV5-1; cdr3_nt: TGCGCCAGCAGCTCCCGGACTAGCGGGGGGTTAGAGACCCAGTACTTC; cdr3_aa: CASSSRTSGGLETQYF
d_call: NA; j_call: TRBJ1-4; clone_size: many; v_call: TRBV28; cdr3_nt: TGTGCCAGCAGTCTTACGGGTGCAACTAATGAAAAACTGTTTTTT; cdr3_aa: CASSLTGATNEKLFF
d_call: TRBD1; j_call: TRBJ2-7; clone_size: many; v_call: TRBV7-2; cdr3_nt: TGTGCCAGCAGCTTAGGGGACAGGGTCTACGAGCAGTACTTC; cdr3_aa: CASSLGDRVYEQYF
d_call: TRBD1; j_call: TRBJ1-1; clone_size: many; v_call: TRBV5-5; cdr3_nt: TGTGCCAGCAGCTTGGACAGGGGGCATCCTGAAGCTTTCTTT; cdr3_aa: CASSLDRGHPEAFF
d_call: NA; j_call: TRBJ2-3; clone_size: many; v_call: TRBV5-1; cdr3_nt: TGCGCCAGCAGCTTGGCCGGGGATCCGACAGATACGCAGTATTTT; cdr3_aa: CASSLAGDPTDTQYF
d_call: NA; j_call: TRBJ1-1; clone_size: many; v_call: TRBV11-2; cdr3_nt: TGTGCCAGCAGCTTTGAGGGCAAGAACACTGAAGCTTTCTTT; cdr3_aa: CASSFEGKNTEAFF
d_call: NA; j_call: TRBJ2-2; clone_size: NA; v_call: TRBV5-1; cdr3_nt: TGCGCCAGCAGCTTTCGCCCGGCGACCGGAGAGGTATATTCCGGCACGGTGGAGCTGTTTTTT; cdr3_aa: CASSFRPATGEVYSGTVELFF
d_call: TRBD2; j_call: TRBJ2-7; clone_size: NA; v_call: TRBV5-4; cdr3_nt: TGTGCCAGCAGCTACGGGACTAGCCCCGAGCAGTACTTC; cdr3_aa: CASSYGTSPEQYF
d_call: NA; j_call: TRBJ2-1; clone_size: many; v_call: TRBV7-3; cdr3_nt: TGTGCCAGCAGCTTAGACGGACTCTACAATGAGCAGTTCTTC; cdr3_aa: CASSLDGLYNEQFF
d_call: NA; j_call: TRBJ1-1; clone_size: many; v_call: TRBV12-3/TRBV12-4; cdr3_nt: TGTGCCAGCAGTTGGACAGCTATGAACACTGAAGCTTTCTTT; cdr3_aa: CASSWTAMNTEAFF
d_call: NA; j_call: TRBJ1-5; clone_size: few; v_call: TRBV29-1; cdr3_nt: TGCAGCGTTGGGGACGCAAGCAATCAGCCCCAGCATTTT; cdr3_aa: CSVGDASNQPQHF
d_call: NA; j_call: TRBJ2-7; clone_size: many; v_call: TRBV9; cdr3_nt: TGTGCCAGCAGCGTAGAGCCTAATTGGGCCTACGAGCAGTACTTC; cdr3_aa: CASSVEPNWAYEQYF
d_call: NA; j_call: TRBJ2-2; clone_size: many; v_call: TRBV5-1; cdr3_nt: TGCGCCAGCAGCTTGAGGTGGGAGAGCACCGGGGAGCTGTTTTTT; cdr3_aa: CASSLRWESTGELFF
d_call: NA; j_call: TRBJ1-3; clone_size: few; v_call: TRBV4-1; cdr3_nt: TGCGCCAGCAGCCAAGTCGACTCTGGAAACACCATATATTTT; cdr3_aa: CASSQVDSGNTIYF
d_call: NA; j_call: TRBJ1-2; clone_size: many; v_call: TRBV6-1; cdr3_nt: TGTGCCAGCAGTTTCGGGGACCCAGAAGCTAACTATGGCTACACCTTC; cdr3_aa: CASSFGDPEANYGYTF
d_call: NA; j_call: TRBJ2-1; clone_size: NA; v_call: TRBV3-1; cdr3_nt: TGTGCCAGCAGCCTGTACCCCGGGACAGCGGGAGCGAATGAGCAGTTCTTC; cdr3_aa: CASSLYPGTAGANEQFF
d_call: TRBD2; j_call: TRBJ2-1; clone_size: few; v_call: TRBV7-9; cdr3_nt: TGTGCCAGCAGCTTACCGGGAGGGGGCTACAATGAGCAGTTCTTC; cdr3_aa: CASSLPGGGYNEQFF
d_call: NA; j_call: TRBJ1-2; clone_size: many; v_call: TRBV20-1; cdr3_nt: TGCAGTGCTAGAAGCGGGTCCTATGGCTACACCTTC; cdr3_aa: CSARSGSYGYTF
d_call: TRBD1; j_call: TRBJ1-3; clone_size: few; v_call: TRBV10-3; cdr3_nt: TGTGCCATCAGTGATCTTCTTGGCAGGGGGGCCTCTGGAAACACCATATATTTT; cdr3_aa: CAISDLLGRGASGNTIYF
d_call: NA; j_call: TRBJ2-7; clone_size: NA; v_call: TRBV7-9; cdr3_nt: TGTGCCAGCAGCCCTCGTCGGGCAGGCCACAGGTCCTACGAGCAGTACTTC; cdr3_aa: CASSPRRAGHRSYEQYF
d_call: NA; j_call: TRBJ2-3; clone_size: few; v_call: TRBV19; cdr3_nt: TGTGCCAGTAGTTTTACGGTGAGAAGAGTGGATACGCAGTATTTT; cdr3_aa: CASSFTVRRVDTQYF
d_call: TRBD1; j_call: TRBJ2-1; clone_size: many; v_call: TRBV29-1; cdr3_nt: TGCAGCGTTAGCCGGGACAGGGGGCAAGGGGAGCAGTTCTTC; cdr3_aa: CSVSRDRGQGEQFF
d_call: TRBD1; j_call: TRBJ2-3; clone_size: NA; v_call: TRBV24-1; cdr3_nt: TGTGCCACCAGTGACCGGACGGGACAGGGGGGAGATACGCAGTATTTT; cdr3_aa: CATSDRTGQGGDTQYF
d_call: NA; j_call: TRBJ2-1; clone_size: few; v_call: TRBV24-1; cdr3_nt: TGTGCCACCAGTGACCCGGGCCGCCCCTACAATGAGCAGTTCTTC; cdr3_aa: CATSDPGRPYNEQFF
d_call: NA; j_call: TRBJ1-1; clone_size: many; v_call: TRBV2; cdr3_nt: TGTGCCAGCAGGGAGGACACCATGAACACTGAAGCTTTCTTT; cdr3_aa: CASREDTMNTEAFF
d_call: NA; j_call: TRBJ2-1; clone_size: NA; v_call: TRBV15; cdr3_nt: TGTGCTACTTGGGGGGGCGCGTCCAATGAGCAGTTCTTC; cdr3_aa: CATWGGASNEQFF
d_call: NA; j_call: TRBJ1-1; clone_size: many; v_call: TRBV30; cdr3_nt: TGTGCCTGGAGGCAGGGGAGCACTGAAGCTTTCTTT; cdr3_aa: CAWRQGSTEAFF